A selection of T cell receptor beta chains follows, all from one sample in a study of cytomegalovirus exposure and HLA in healthy donors. Libraries were prepared by immunoSEQ multiplex PCR; TCRdb keeps only in-frame clonotypes and omits some of them. The table lists 200,000 to 250,000 clones, more than 65% of them singletons. Sequences were obtained from PBMCs. These receptors were collected from a man aged 18-30 years in good health and CMV-seronegative. Both conserved end residues are part of each CDR3. Each record gives: clone size, J gene, V gene, D gene, CDR3 DNA, CDR3 protein. D genes are given only for firm matches. Clone size appears in some rows only: once, few, many, or a class for an expanded clone.

NA | TRBJ1-1 | TRBV19 | TRBD1 | TGTGCCACTACCACGACGGGACAGGGGGCCCCGAACACTGAAGCTTTCTTT | CATTTTGQGAPNTEAFF
NA | TRBJ2-7 | TRBV18 | NA | TGTGCCAGCTCACCAGGGAGCTTTGGTTCCTACGAGCAGTACTTC | CASSPGSFGSYEQYF
NA | TRBJ2-3 | TRBV18 | NA | TGTGCCAGCTCACCTCGGGAAGGAAGCACAGATACGCAGTATTTT | CASSPREGSTDTQYF
few | TRBJ2-5 | TRBV5-1 | TRBD2 | TGCGCCAGCAGCGGCCAAGCGGGAACACAAGAGACCCAGTACTTC | CASSGQAGTQETQYF
few | TRBJ1-2 | TRBV4-2 | TRBD1 | TGTGCCAGCAGCCAAGATTTTCAACAGGGGGGTGGCTACACCTTC | CASSQDFQQGGGYTF
NA | TRBJ2-7 | TRBV5-1 | NA | TGCGCCAGCAGCGGGTACCGGGACTCCAACTCCTACGAGCAGTACTTC | CASSGYRDSNSYEQYF
NA | TRBJ1-1 | TRBV2 | NA | TGTGCCAGCAGCAAACCAGGGGACCCTGAAGCTTTCTTT | CASSKPGDPEAFF
NA | TRBJ1-1 | TRBV5-1 | NA | TGCGCCAGCAGCCCAGGGGCGGAGAACACTGAAGCTTTCTTT | CASSPGAENTEAFF
NA | TRBJ2-4 | TRBV28 | NA | TGTGCCAGCAGTTTAGACATGGGAAACATTCAGTACTTC | CASSLDMGNIQYF
NA | TRBJ1-3 | TRBV11-2 | NA | TGTGCCAGCAGCTCGGGGAGCTCTGGAAACACCATATATTTT | CASSSGSSGNTIYF
NA | TRBJ1-2 | TRBV27 | TRBD1 | TGTGCCAGCAGGGACAGGGTCGTCTATGGCTACACCTTC | CASRDRVVYGYTF
once | TRBJ2-7 | TRBV30 | TRBD2 | TGTGCCTGGAGTTGGCCAGCGGGAGATTACGAGCAGTACTTC | CAWSWPAGDYEQYF
NA | TRBJ2-2 | TRBV4-1 | TRBD1 | TGCGCCAGCAGCCAGGCCGACAGGGCCGGGGAGCTGTTTTTT | CASSQADRAGELFF
NA | TRBJ2-7 | TRBV6-5 | TRBD2 | TGTGCCAGCAGTTACGGGCTAGCGGGAGGACTGAACGAGCAGTACTTC | CASSYGLAGGLNEQYF
NA | TRBJ2-2 | TRBV6-1 | NA | TGTGCCAGCAGTGAACATGACACCAGCACCGGGGAGCTGTTTTTT | CASSEHDTSTGELFF
NA | TRBJ1-1 | TRBV4-1 | NA | TGCGCCAGCAGCCAAGACCCATATGAGGGCATGAACACTGAAGCTTTCTTT | CASSQDPYEGMNTEAFF
NA | TRBJ1-6 | TRBV28 | NA | TGTGCCAGCAGCTTTTACGTCCGGGGTCATAATTCACCCCTCCACTTT | CASSFYVRGHNSPLHF
NA | TRBJ2-7 | TRBV5-6 | TRBD2 | TGTGCCAGCAGCTTAAGGGGGACTAGCGGGAGGCCGAAGTACGAGCAGTACTTC | CASSLRGTSGRPKYEQYF
once | TRBJ2-1 | TRBV25-1 | NA | TGTGCCAGCAGTGAACTACAGGTTGGCGAAAATGAGCAGTTCTTC | CASSELQVGENEQFF
few | TRBJ2-3 | TRBV27 | NA | TGTGCCAGCGGCTCCACAGATACGCAGTATTTT | CASGSTDTQYF
NA | TRBJ2-2 | TRBV19 | NA | TGTGCCAGTAGTACCCCCCTGGGGCGGGGAAACACCGGGGAGCTGTTTTTT | CASSTPLGRGNTGELFF
NA | TRBJ2-5 | TRBV9 | NA | TGTGCCAGCAGCTCCCGGGACCAAGAGACCCAGTACTTC | CASSSRDQETQYF